The rows below give T cell receptor beta chains drawn from one sample of a study of spatial heterogeneity in lung cancer. TCRdb called the 5' RACE reads again in MiXCR, with one record for every CDR3 protein. The data hold about 120,000 distinct CDR3 sequences, with roughly an eighth observed a single time. The input for sequencing was PBMCs, taken at follow-up. The receptor source for this set is a male donor with early-stage non-small cell lung cancer. CDR3s include the opening cysteine and the closing phenylalanine or tryptophan. D genes are given only for firm matches. The size entry is marked missing in some rows and otherwise reads once, few, many or a size class.

j_call cdr3_length clone_size v_call d_call cdr3_aa cdr3_nt
TRBJ2-1 17 . TRBV12-3/TRBV12-4 TRBD2 CASSHGTSGAVLNEQFF TGTGCCAGCAGCCATGGGACTAGCGGGGCCGTTTTGAATGAGCAGTTCTTC
TRBJ2-7 16 . TRBV7-2 . CASSLASTGSSYEQYF TGTGCCAGCAGCTTAGCGTCGACTGGGAGCTCCTACGAGCAGTACTTC
TRBJ2-3 13 many TRBV5-1 . CASSLLTTDTQYF TGCGCCAGCAGCCTCTTGACCACAGATACGCAGTATTTT
TRBJ1-4 14 . TRBV27 TRBD1 CASSLGQGVEKLFF TGTGCCAGCAGTTTGGGACAGGGGGTTGAAAAACTGTTTTTT
TRBJ2-3 11 many TRBV5-6 . CASSLRDTQYF TGTGCCAGCAGCTTGAGAGATACGCAGTATTTT
TRBJ2-5 14 many TRBV29-1 TRBD2 CSVPTGGSVETQYF TGCAGCGTTCCCACGGGGGGATCTGTAGAGACCCAGTACTTC
TRBJ2-7 15 . TRBV2 . CASSEDTFYSYEQYF TGTGCCAGCAGTGAAGACACATTTTACTCCTACGAGCAGTACTTC
TRBJ2-5 16 many TRBV4-3 . CASSRIVVGNQETQYF TGCGCCAGCAGCCGAATCGTCGTGGGGAATCAAGAGACCCAGTACTTC
TRBJ2-7 15 . TRBV19 . CASSIMPASSYEQYF TGTGCCAGTAGTATAATGCCAGCGAGCTCCTACGAGCAGTACTTC
TRBJ1-2 15 many TRBV5-1 . CASRLRQNPNYGYTF TGCGCCAGCAGATTGCGACAGAATCCTAACTATGGCTACACCTTC